One sample yielded the 11 T cell receptor beta chains listed below, sequenced in a study of OX40 agonist ivuxolimab in advanced cancers. Here immunoSEQ multiplex PCR was the method, and the copy in TCRdb shows in-frame clones only, minus some. The sample contains 80,000 or so clones, approximately 85% of which appear only once. The input for sequencing was CD4+ or CD8+ T cells sorted from blood, taken in a trial of the OX40 agonist ivuxolimab. The receptors shown here come from an adult with an advanced solid tumor such as melanoma, head and neck, liver or kidney cancer.

V is TRBV28 and J is TRBJ1-3, with a tentative D call TRBD1 (6 bases). The V gene's germline CDR1 is MDHEN and CDR2 SYDVKM. The CDR3 runs 16 residues. Trimming removed 4 bases at V and 0 bases at J, with 13 bases between. This CDR3 reads CASSSNRASSGNTIYF. The CDR3 coding sequence is TGTGCCAGCAGTTCAAACAGGGCTAGCTCTGGAAACACCATATATTTT.

The chain carries TRBV5-1 and TRBJ2-7; no reliable D call. V was clipped by 3 bases and J by 5 bases, with 9 bases between them. Germline loops: CDR1 SGHRS, CDR2 YFSETQ. The CDR3 sequence is 12 residues long. CDR3 protein: CASSSTPHEQYF. CDR3 coding DNA: TGCGCCAGCAGCTCGACCCCCCACGAGCAGTACTTC.

The V call is TRBV4-3, the J call TRBJ1-6; no clear D. Germline V gene data show CDR1 as LGHNA and CDR2 as YSLEER. The CDR3 length is 16 residues. Between the trimmed V and J ends, which lost 0 bases and 7 bases, there was a span of 13 bases. CDR3: CASSQDFGPKNSPLHF. The CDR3 bases are TGCGCCAGCAGCCAAGATTTCGGGCCGAAAAATTCACCCCTCCACTTT.

The CDR3 loop is CASSSPGGTENTIYF. The CDR3 DNA is TGTGCCAGTAGTTCTCCAGGGGGCACGGAAAACACCATATATTTT. This chain connects TRBV19 to TRBJ1-3, with 8 positions matching TRBD1. Unmatched junction bases numbered 9, after V lost 5 bases and J lost 6 bases. Germline CDR1 is LNHDA and CDR2 is SQIVND (reference sequence). There are 15 residues in the CDR3.

J is TRBJ2-1 and V is TRBV2; 9 bases match TRBD2. Per the germline V gene, CDR1 is SNHLY and CDR2 is FYNNEI. With 3 bases clipped from V and 9 bases from J, the junction kept 9 bases outside the gene matches. The CDR3 runs to 15 residues. The CDR3 here is CASSEGLAGELEQFF. The CDR3, as DNA: TGTGCCAGCAGTGAGGGATTAGCGGGGGAACTTGAGCAGTTCTTC.

Only a few counts were recorded for this clone. J is TRBJ1-5 and V is TRBV2; D gene uncertain. Trimming cost V 3 bases and J 6 bases, with 9 bases left between them. CDR1 SNHLY and CDR2 FYNNEI come from the germline V gene. There are 13 residues in the CDR3. CDR3 in DNA: TGTGCCAGCAGTGATGGAGTAGTTCAGCCCCAGCATTTT. This encodes CASSDGVVQPQHF.

The chain carries TRBV28 and TRBJ1-5; maybe TRBD1 (6 bases). Germline CDR1 MDHEN, CDR2 SYDVKM. The ends were cut back, 10 bases at V and 2 bases at J, with 18 bases in the middle. This CDR3 contains 15 residues. CDR3 residues: CATRLMWGRNQPQHF. The CDR3 coding sequence is TGTGCCACCAGACTGATGTGGGGGCGCAATCAGCCCCAGCATTTT.

The rearrangement uses TRBV2 and TRBJ1-6; TRBD1 aligns across 9 bases. CDR3 length: 14 amino acids. The V gene's germline CDR1 is SNHLY and CDR2 FYNNEI. V lost 4 bases to trimming and J lost 9 bases; unmatched junction nucleotides: 4. The CDR3 DNA is TGTGCCAGCAGTGGGGGACAGGGTGTTTCACCCCTCCACTTT. Protein sequence: CASSGGQGVSPLHF.

J is TRBJ1-2 and V is TRBV19; D ambiguous. Germline V gene sequence: CDR1 LNHDA, CDR2 SQIVND (reference sequence). The CDR3 contains 12 residues. Trimming removed 6 bases at V and 4 bases at J, with 9 bases between. CDR3 amino acids: CASRNRGYGYTF. In DNA form, the CDR3 reads TGTGCCAGTAGGAATCGGGGCTATGGCTACACCTTC.

V gene TRBV5-4 combines with J gene TRBJ1-4; 9 bases match TRBD1. There are 14 residues in the CDR3. Germline values: CDR1 SGHNT, CDR2 YYREEE (reference sequence). The V segment lost 4 bases and the J segment 5 bases; nucleotides outside the gene matches: 3. The chain's CDR3 is CASSPDRGNEKLFF. CDR3 DNA sequence: TGTGCCAGCAGCCCCGACAGGGGGAATGAAAAACTGTTTTTT.

The V gene is TRBV5-4, the J gene TRBJ1-2, with 9 bases matching TRBD1. The CDR3 contains 15 residues. CDR1 SGHNT and CDR2 YYREEE come from the germline V gene (reference sequence). The V gene end was trimmed by 3 bases and the J gene end by 4 bases; junction bases not matched to a gene: 7. In nucleotides, the CDR3 is TGTGCCAGCAGCTCACGGACAGGGGACTCCTATGGCTACACCTTC. It encodes CASSSRTGDSYGYTF.